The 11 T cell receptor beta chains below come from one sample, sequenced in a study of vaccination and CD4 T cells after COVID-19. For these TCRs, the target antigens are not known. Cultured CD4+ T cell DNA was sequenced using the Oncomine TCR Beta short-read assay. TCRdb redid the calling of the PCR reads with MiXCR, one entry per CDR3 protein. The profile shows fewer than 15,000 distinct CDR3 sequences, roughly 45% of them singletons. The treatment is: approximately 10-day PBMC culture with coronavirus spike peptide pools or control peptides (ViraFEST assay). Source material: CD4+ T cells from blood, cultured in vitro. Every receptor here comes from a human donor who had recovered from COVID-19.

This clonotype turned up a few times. CDR3 in amino acids: CASSQIPGLGIQPQHF. The CDR3 DNA sequence: TGCGCCAGCAGCCAAATCCCGGGGTTGGGAATCCAGCCCCAGCATTTT. The chain combines TRBV4-1 with TRBJ1-5; D gene unclear. V was clipped by 2 bases and J by 7 bases, with 18 bases between them. Germline assignment: CDR1 MGHRA and CDR2 YSYEKL. This CDR3 spans 16 amino acids.

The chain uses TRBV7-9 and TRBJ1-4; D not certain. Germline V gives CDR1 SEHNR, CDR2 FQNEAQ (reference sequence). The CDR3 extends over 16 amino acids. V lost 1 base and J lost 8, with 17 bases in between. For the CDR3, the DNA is TGTGCCAGCAGCTTAGGAGCGTCACCCGGTAGGGAAAAACTGTTTTTT. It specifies CASSLGASPGREKLFF. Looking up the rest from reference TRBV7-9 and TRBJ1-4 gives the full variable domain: DTGVSQNPRHKITKRGQNVTFRCDPISEHNRLYWYRQTLGQGPEFLTYFQNEAQLEKSRLLSDRFSAERPKGSFSTLEIQRTEQGDSAMYLCASSLGASPGREKLFFGSGTQLSVL.

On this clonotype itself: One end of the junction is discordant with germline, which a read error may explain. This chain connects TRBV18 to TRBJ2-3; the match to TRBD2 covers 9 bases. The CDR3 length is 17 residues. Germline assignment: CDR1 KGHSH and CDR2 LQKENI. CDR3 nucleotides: TGTGTCAGCTCAGCGACGACTAGCGGAACTAGCACAGATACGCAGTATTTT. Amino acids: CVSSATTSGTSTDTQYF.

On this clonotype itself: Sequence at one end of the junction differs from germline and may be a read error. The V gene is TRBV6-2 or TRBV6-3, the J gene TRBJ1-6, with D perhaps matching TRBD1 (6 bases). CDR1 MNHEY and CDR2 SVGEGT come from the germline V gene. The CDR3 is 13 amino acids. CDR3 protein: CASSSGDPPPLYF. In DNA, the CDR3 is TGTGCCAGCAGCTCAGGGGATCCCCCACCCCTCTACTTT.

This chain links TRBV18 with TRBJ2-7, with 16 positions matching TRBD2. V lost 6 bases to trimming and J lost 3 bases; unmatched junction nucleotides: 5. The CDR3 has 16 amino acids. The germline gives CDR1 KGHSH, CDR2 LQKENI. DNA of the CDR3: TGTGCCAGCTCCTACGGGACTAGCGGGAGGGTCTACGAGCAGTACTTC. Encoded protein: CASSYGTSGRVYEQYF.

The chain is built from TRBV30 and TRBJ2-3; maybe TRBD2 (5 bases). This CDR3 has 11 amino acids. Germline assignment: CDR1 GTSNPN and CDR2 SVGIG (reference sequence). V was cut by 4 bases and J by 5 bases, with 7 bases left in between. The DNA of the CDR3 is TGTGCCTGGACTCGGGGAGATACGCAGTATTTT. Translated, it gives CAWTRGDTQYF.

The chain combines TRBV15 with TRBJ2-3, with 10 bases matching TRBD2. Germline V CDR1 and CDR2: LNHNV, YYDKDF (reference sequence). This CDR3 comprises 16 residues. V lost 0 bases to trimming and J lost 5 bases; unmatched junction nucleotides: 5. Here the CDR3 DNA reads TGTGCCACCAGCAGAGATAAGCGGGAGGGCCTAGATACGCAGTATTTT. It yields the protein CATSRDKREGLDTQYF.

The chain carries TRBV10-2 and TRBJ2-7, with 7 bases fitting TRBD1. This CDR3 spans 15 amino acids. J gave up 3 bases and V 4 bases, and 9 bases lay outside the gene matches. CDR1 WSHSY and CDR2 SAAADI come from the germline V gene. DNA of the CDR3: TGCGCCAGCAGTGGGGGAAGGGGGCGAGACTACGAGCAGTACTTC. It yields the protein CASSGGRGRDYEQYF.

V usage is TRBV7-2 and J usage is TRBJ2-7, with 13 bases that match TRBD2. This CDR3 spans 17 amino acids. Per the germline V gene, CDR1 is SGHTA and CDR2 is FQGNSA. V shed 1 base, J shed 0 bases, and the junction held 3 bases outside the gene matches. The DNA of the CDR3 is TGTGCCAGCAGCTTAGAAGGGACTAGCGGGGTCTCCTACGAGCAGTACTTC. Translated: CASSLEGTSGVSYEQYF.

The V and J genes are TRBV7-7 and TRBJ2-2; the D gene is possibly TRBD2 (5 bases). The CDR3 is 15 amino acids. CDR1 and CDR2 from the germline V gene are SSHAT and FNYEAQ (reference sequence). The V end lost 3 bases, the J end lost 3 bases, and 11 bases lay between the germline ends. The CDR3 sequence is CASSFVGSDTGELFF. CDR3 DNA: TGTGCCAGCAGCTTTGTGGGGAGCGACACCGGGGAGCTGTTTTTT.

CDR3 residues: CASRTPPGAGYTF. CDR3 in DNA: TGTGCCAGCAGAACCCCCCCCGGGGCCGGCTACACCTTC. The chain recombines TRBV6-1 with TRBJ1-2; D is perhaps TRBD1 (5 bases). The CDR3 has 13 residues. Germline lookup yields CDR1 MNHNS and CDR2 SASEGT. V was clipped by 6 bases and J by 8 bases, with 16 bases between them.